This T cell receptor beta chain is drawn from a study of cytomegalovirus exposure and HLA in healthy donors. Across the whole study: A preliminary data release comprised approximately 85 million unique TCRs obtained from HLA-typed donors.

In regard to this clone: The antigen remains undetermined.

Study outcomes and limitations: In vitro data verified three CMV-associated chains as specific for CMV antigens.

13 Jbeta primers and 60 Vbeta primers were used for the PCR. TCRdb keeps only in-frame clones here, not all; method: immunoSEQ multiplex PCR. Of 150,000 to 160,000 clones listed, roughly 77% were seen once; the top ten hold 7.5% to 9%. Donors in the study were healthy people who gave bone marrow. Donors had nominal health at sampling but likely had unrecorded immune exposures. Trimming took 5 bases from V and 4 from J; bases not matched to a gene: 10. The CDR3 contains 15 residues. Germline values: CDR1 GTSNPN, CDR2 SVGIG (reference sequence). The chain employs TRBV30 and TRBJ2-2, with 7 bases that match TRBD2. The specimen sequenced was PBMCs. This receptor was obtained from a man under 40 in good health and CMV-seropositive. CDR3 coding DNA: TGTGCCTGGGGCCGGGGAGGGACGGTCACCGGGGAGCTGTTTTTT. As protein: CAWGRGGTVTGELFF.